These T cell receptor beta chains were read from a single sample in a study of cytomegalovirus exposure and HLA in healthy donors. Profiling relied on immunoSEQ multiplex PCR, and the TCRdb table lists in-frame clones only, not all of them. In the table there are 150,000 to 200,000 clones, under 95% of which are singletons. Source material: PBMCs. Source of these receptors: a young woman in good health and CMV-seropositive. CDR3s include the opening cysteine and the closing phenylalanine or tryptophan. D genes are given only for firm matches. Part of the rows lack a size; the others show once, few, many or a class for expanded clones.

abundance,d_gene,v_gene,j_gene,CDR3aa,CDR3nt
.,.,TRBV7-2,TRBJ2-1,CASSSTAFREQFF,TGTGCCAGCAGCTCGACTGCGTTTCGTGAGCAGTTCTTC
.,TRBD1,TRBV6-5,TRBJ2-1,CASSYSRGHEQFF,TGTGCCAGCAGTTACTCCAGGGGGCATGAGCAGTTCTTC
.,TRBD2,TRBV7-8,TRBJ2-7,CASSASGRYEQYF,TGTGCCAGCAGCGCTAGCGGGAGATACGAGCAGTACTTC
.,.,TRBV6-5,TRBJ1-4,CASSLKGVGKLFF,TGTGCCAGCAGTTTGAAGGGGGTTGGAAAACTGTTTTTT
.,.,TRBV29-1,TRBJ2-4,CSVWDTLAKNIQYF,TGCAGCGTTTGGGACACCCTAGCCAAAAACATTCAGTACTTC
.,TRBD2,TRBV4-2,TRBJ2-7,CASSPPPVSGKLYEQYF,TGTGCCAGCAGCCCACCACCCGTTAGCGGGAAATTATACGAGCAGTACTTC
.,.,TRBV4-1,TRBJ1-1,CASSQAWGDTEAFF,TGCGCCAGCAGCCAAGCCTGGGGGGACACTGAAGCTTTCTTT
once,TRBD2,TRBV4-1,TRBJ2-3,CASSHSSGGRTDTQYF,TGCGCCAGCAGCCATTCTAGCGGGGGACGCACAGATACGCAGTATTTT
.,.,TRBV7-7,TRBJ2-5,CASSLNSLGVQETQYF,TGTGCCAGCAGCTTAAATTCTCTGGGAGTCCAAGAGACCCAGTACTTC
.,TRBD1,TRBV28,TRBJ1-1,CASRLDRVGTEAFF,TGTGCCAGCAGATTGGACAGGGTCGGAACTGAAGCTTTCTTT
.,TRBD1,TRBV5-4,TRBJ2-6,CASSPFAMGQGSGANVLTF,TGTGCCAGCAGCCCCTTCGCTATGGGACAGGGCTCTGGGGCCAACGTCCTGACTTTC